The next 5 T cell receptor beta chains were all read from a single sample in a study of CXCR3-negative and CXCR3-positive naive CD8 T cells (dated by TCRdb to about 2019). The instrument given in TCRdb is NextSeq 550. The Human TCR Profiling Kit (MiLaboratory) was used to make UMI-labeled 5' RACE TRB cDNA libraries. Through TCRdb reprocessing, the reads give one entry per CDR3 protein sequence; DNA is omitted. The table held for this sample gives around 140,000 distinct CDR3 sequences. Clones ranked in the top ten supply roughly 0.41% of the sample. The antigens these receptors bind are not known. Paper-wide results and their limitations: Compared with CXCR3-negative naive cells, CXCR3-positive naive cells had TRB CDR3s with higher hydrophobicity (lower Kidera factor 4), lower energy, and higher strength and volume indices.

The sample comprised naive CXCR3+ CD8+ T cells from blood. In light of the paper, this sample's cell subset or site label describes: CD45RO-CCR7+CD27+CD95- naive CD8+ T cells expressing CXCR3 (TNR3+). The receptors derive from a human donor in good health. Some clones in this sample may be carry-over from other donors' samples.

The chain recombines TRBV24-1 with TRBJ2-1; the D call from TCRdb, TRBD2, cannot be confirmed without DNA. Germline V gene data show CDR1 as KGHDR and CDR2 as SFDVKD. CDR3 size: 13 residues. The chain's CDR3 is CATSAGGVNEQFF.

This chain joins TRBV29-1 and TRBJ2-7; checking the TCRdb D call of TRBD1 is not possible without DNA. The germline V gene encodes CDR1 SQVTM and CDR2 ANQGSEA. The CDR3 loop spans 13 amino acids. The CDR3: CSVDAGTTYEQYF.

The chain combines TRBV29-1 with TRBJ1-2. This CDR3 spans 11 amino acids. Germline V gene sequence: CDR1 SQVTM, CDR2 ANQGSEA. The CDR3: CSVDAGYGYTF.

The J gene is TRBJ2-5, the V gene TRBV12-3 or TRBV12-4; TCRdb gives TRBD1 as the D gene, but with no DNA this cannot be confirmed. The CDR3 runs to 18 residues. CDR3 amino acids: CASSGYWDRGRAQETQYF.

The chain carries TRBV7-3 and TRBJ1-1; no DNA is available, so the TRBD1 call from TCRdb remains unchecked. The germline V gene encodes CDR1 SGHTA and CDR2 FQGTGA. This CDR3 region has 14 residues. CDR3 residues: CASSLMGADTEAFF.